The 13 T cell receptor beta chains listed next were all sequenced from one sample in a study of cytomegalovirus exposure and HLA in healthy donors. The PCR had 60 Vbeta and 13 Jbeta primers. Measured with immunoSEQ multiplex PCR; TCRdb has only the in-frame clones, and not every one. The sample gives around 120,000 clones, roughly 80% of which show up once; 4.5% to 5% is in the top ten. The sequencing input was PBMCs. Receptors were obtained from a man aged 45-65 years in good health and CMV-seropositive.

The rearrangement joins TRBV10-3 to TRBJ2-1, with 12 bases fitting TRBD2. CDR1 is ENHRY, CDR2 SYGVKD, per germline. Losses at the gene ends were 5 bases for V and 6 bases for J; bases not matched to a gene: 5. The CDR3 has 15 residues. In DNA form, the CDR3 reads TGTGCCATCAGTCTACTAGCGGGAGGTATCAATGAGCAGTTCTTC. It translates to CAISLLAGGINEQFF.

This clone was recorded only once. The chain couples TRBV28 to TRBJ1-1; 7 bases map to TRBD1. V was pared by 6 bases and J by 4 bases, with 8 bases of the junction left unmatched. The CDR3 extends over 14 amino acids. CDR1 and CDR2 (germline): MDHEN, SYDVKM. CDR3 loop: CASRETGVITEAFF. The CDR3 coding sequence is TGTGCCAGCAGAGAAACAGGGGTAATCACTGAAGCTTTCTTT. Filled out from reference TRBV28 and TRBJ1-1, the complete variable domain reads DVKVTQSSRYLVKRTGEKVFLECVQDMDHENMFWYRQDPGLGLRLIYFSYDVKMKEKGDIPEGYSVSREKKERFSLILESASTNQTSMYLCASRETGVITEAFFGQGTRLTVV.

V and J are TRBV6-5 and TRBJ2-1; D might be TRBD1 (6 bases). The CDR3 totals 15 residues. V gave up 8 bases and J gave up 4 bases, with 18 bases separating them. Germline lookup yields CDR1 MNHEY and CDR2 SVGAGI. This chain's CDR3 is CASARRDTEYNEQFF. The DNA for the CDR3 is TGTGCCAGCGCCCGCCGGGACACGGAATACAATGAGCAGTTCTTC.

This chain connects TRBV27 to TRBJ1-1; D is possibly TRBD1 (6 bases). Trimming shortened V by 5 bases and J by 1 base, and 14 bases separated the two germline ends. The CDR3 covers 15 residues. Germline-derived CDR1 and CDR2 are MNHEY and SMNVEV (reference sequence). For the CDR3, the DNA is TGTGCCAGCAGTGCCTACGACAGGCAGAACACTGAAGCTTTCTTT. It translates to CASSAYDRQNTEAFF.

The DNA of the CDR3 is TGTGCCAGCAGTGAGGGAAACAGGGGGGACTATGGCTACACCTTC. Encoded protein: CASSEGNRGDYGYTF. The chain links TRBV2 to TRBJ1-2, with TRBD1 matching over 8 bases. V lost 3 bases, J lost 3 bases, and 6 bases stayed unmatched. Germline V lookup: CDR1 SNHLY, CDR2 FYNNEI. This CDR3 spans 15 amino acids.

Concerning this clone itself: No conserved phenylalanine or tryptophan ends this CDR3, so it is likely a read error. The rearrangement joins TRBV4-1 to TRBJ1-5; 7 nucleotides agree with TRBD1. This CDR3 is 15 amino acids long. Germline values: CDR1 MGHRA, CDR2 YSYEKL. V gave up 4 bases and J gave up 7 bases; unmatched junction bases: 10. CDR3 loop: CASSPGTVEDQPQHV. CDR3 in DNA: TGCGCCAGCAGCCCGGGGACAGTCGAAGACCAGCCCCAGCATGTT.

The rearrangement uses TRBV19 and TRBJ1-2, with 9 bases matching TRBD1. Germline CDR1 is LNHDA and CDR2 is SQIVND (reference sequence). V gave up 6 bases and J gave up 4 bases; unmatched junction bases: 6. This CDR3 contains 14 residues. The CDR3, as DNA: TGTGCCAGTAGAACGACAGGGGGTGGCTATGGCTACACCTTC. Its translation: CASRTTGGGYGYTF.

This clone was seen once. This chain connects TRBV28 to TRBJ2-7; 8 bases match TRBD2. This CDR3 comprises 15 residues. V trimming: 8 bases; J trimming: 1 base; junction bases outside the gene matches: 10. Germline V CDR1 and CDR2: MDHEN, SYDVKM. The CDR3 DNA is TGTGCCAGCTTAGATAGCGGGGCCCTTTCCTACGAGCAGTACTTC. Its protein product is CASLDSGALSYEQYF.

The chain carries TRBV5-4 and TRBJ2-1; D unclear. CDR1 and CDR2 from the germline V gene are SGHNT and YYREEE (reference sequence). Trimming removed 1 base from V and 0 bases from J, with 14 bases in between. This CDR3 contains 17 residues. CDR3 protein: CASSLSPGDSSYNEQFF. The CDR3 DNA reads TGTGCCAGCAGCTTGTCGCCCGGCGACTCCTCCTACAATGAGCAGTTCTTC.

The V and J genes are TRBV9 and TRBJ1-1; TRBD1 matches 9 bases. Per germline, CDR1 SGDLS and CDR2 YYNGEE. CDR3 length: 16 amino acids. The trim removed 3 bases at V and 1 base at J, leaving 7 bases unmatched. CDR3 in amino acids: CASSAGDRVWNTEAFF. CDR3 bases: TGTGCCAGCAGCGCAGGGGACAGGGTTTGGAACACTGAAGCTTTCTTT.

This clone has a handful of counts. The chain couples TRBV5-4 to TRBJ2-1; D possibly corresponds to TRBD1 (5 bases). The V end was cut by 5 bases, the J end by 10 bases, with 13 bases between. The CDR3 spans 12 residues. Germline loops: CDR1 SGHNT, CDR2 YYREEE (reference sequence). The CDR3 region has the DNA TGTGCCAGCAGGGAAGGGGCCAAGGAGCAGTTCTTC. Translation: CASREGAKEQFF.

This chain uses TRBV11-1 with TRBJ1-1, with 8 nucleotides matching TRBD1. Germline V gene sequence: CDR1 SGHAT, CDR2 FQDESV (reference sequence). The CDR3 sequence is 15 residues long. Trimming cost V 5 bases and J 1 base; bases outside gene matches: 6. The CDR3: CASSPYGQGNTEAFF. The CDR3 coding sequence is TGTGCCAGCAGCCCCTACGGACAGGGGAACACTGAAGCTTTCTTT.

The rearrangement links TRBV6-1 to TRBJ1-4; 9 bases map to TRBD1. Germline lookup yields CDR1 MNHNS and CDR2 SASEGT. J gave up 8 bases and V 1 base, and 8 bases lay outside the gene matches. The CDR3 spans 16 residues. The CDR3 DNA reads TGTGCCAGCAGTGAAGTCGCAGGGACAGGGAACGAAAAACTGTTTTTT. Its protein product is CASSEVAGTGNEKLFF.